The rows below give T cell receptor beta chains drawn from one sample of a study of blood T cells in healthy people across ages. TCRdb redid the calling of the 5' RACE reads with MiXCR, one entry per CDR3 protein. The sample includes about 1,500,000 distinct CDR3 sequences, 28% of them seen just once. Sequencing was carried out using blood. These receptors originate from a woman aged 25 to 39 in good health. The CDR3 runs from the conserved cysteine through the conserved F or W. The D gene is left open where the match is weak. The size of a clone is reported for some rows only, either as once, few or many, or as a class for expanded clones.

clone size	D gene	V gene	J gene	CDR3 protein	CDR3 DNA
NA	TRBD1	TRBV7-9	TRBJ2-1	CASSQVPAGQGGNEQFF	TGTGCCAGCAGCCAAGTCCCCGCAGGACAGGGGGGTAATGAGCAGTTCTTC
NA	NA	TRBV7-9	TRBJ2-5	CAGSLDSQETQYF	TGTGCCGGCAGCTTGGACAGCCAAGAGACCCAGTACTTC
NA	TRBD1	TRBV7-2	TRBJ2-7	CASSTRQGAWGEQYF	TGTGCCAGCAGCACCAGACAGGGGGCCTGGGGCGAGCAGTACTTC
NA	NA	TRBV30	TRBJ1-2	CAGSRKDGAYYGYTF	TGTGCCGGGAGTAGGAAGGACGGAGCGTACTATGGCTACACCTTC
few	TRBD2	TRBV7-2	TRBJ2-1	CASSLALAGGPNEQFF	TGTGCCAGCAGCTTAGCGCTAGCGGGAGGGCCAAATGAGCAGTTCTTC
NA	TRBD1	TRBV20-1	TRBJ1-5	CSARVAGGSNQPQHF	TGCAGTGCTAGAGTCGCAGGGGGAAGCAATCAGCCCCAGCATTTT
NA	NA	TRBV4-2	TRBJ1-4	CASRPTPSATNEKLFF	NA
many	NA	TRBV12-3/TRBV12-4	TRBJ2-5	CASSTTQETQYF	TGTGCCAGCAGCACTACCCAAGAGACCCAGTACTTC
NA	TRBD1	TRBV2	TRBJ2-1	CASIATGDNEQFF	TGTGCCAGCATAGCGACAGGGGATAATGAGCAGTTCTTC
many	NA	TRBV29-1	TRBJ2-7	CSVGRGPDYEQYF	TGCAGCGTTGGCCGAGGGCCAGATTACGAGCAGTACTTC
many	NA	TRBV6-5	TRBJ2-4	CASSYSRVGVKNIQYF	TGTGCCAGCAGTTACTCTCGGGTTGGGGTCAAAAACATTCAGTACTTC
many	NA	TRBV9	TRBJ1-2	CASSVVENYGYTF	TGTGCCAGCAGCGTAGTGGAGAACTATGGCTACACCTTC
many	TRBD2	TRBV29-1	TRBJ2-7	CSVSAGGYEQYF	TGCAGCGTTTCAGCGGGAGGTTACGAGCAGTACTTC
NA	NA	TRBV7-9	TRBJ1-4	CASSLSPREKLFF	TGTGCCAGCAGCTTAAGCCCTCGGGAAAAACTGTTTTTT
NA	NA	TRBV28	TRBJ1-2	CASSTAWGRGYTF	TGTGCCAGCAGTACCGCCTGGGGGAGAGGCTACACCTTC
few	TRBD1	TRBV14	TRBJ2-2	CASSPSTGRNTGELFF	TGTGCCAGCAGCCCGTCGACAGGGCGGAACACCGGGGAGCTGTTTTTT
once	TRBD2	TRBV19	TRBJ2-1	CASRSGSLYNEQFF	TGTGCCAGTAGGAGCGGGAGTCTCTACAATGAGCAGTTCTTC
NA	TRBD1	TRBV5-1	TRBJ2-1	CASSPFDRDNEQFF	TGCGCCAGCAGCCCCTTTGACAGGGATAATGAGCAGTTCTTC
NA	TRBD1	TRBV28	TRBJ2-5	CASQPGQGTLYQETQYF	TGTGCCAGCCAGCCGGGACAGGGGACACTTTACCAAGAGACCCAGTACTTC
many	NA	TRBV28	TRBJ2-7	CASRQGPQKQYF	TGTGCCAGCCGGCAGGGGCCCCAGAAGCAGTACTTC
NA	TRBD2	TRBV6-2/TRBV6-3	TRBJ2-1	CASSPISTSGRAKGNEQFF	TGTGCCAGCAGTCCGATCTCGACTAGCGGGAGGGCAAAAGGGAATGAGCAGTTCTTC
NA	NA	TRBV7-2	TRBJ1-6	CASSFDGGGNSPLHF	TGTGCCAGCAGCTTTGACGGGGGCGGCAATTCACCCCTCCACTTT
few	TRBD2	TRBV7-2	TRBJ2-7	CASNLSSGKNYEQYF	TGTGCCAGCAACTTATCTAGCGGGAAAAACTACGAGCAGTACTTC
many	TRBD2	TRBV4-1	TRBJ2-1	CASSRLAGGPGGSYNEQFF	TGCGCCAGCAGTAGACTAGCGGGAGGGCCTGGTGGGTCCTACAATGAGCAGTTCTTC
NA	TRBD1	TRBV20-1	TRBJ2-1	CSAGEDRVRNEQFF	TGCAGTGCTGGGGAGGACAGGGTAAGAAATGAGCAGTTCTTC
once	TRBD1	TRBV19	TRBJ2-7	CASSIDHRTGTGEQYF	TGTGCCAGTAGTATAGATCACAGGACAGGGACGGGCGAGCAGTACTTC
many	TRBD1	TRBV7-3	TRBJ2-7	CASSQTGQEQYF	TGTGCCAGCTCTCAGACAGGGCAAGAGCAGTACTTC
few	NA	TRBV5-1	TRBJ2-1	CASGPGRGEQFF	TGCGCCAGCGGCCCCGGAAGGGGTGAGCAGTTCTTC
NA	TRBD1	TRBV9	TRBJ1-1	CASSATGGQGSEAFF	TGTGCCAGCAGCGCAACCGGGGGACAGGGGTCTGAAGCTTTCTTT
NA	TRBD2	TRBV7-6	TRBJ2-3	CASSDPGLAGGLPTDTQYF	TGTGCCAGCAGCGACCCGGGACTAGCGGGGGGGCTTCCCACAGATACGCAGTATTTT
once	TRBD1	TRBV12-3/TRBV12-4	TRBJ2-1	CASRLDRARNEQFF	TGTGCCAGCAGGTTGGACAGGGCCCGGAATGAGCAGTTCTTC
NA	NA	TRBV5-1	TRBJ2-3	CASRTTAGTTEEYF	TGCGCCAGCAGGACCACCGCCGGGACAACCGAGGAGTATTTT
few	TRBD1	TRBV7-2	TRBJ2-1	CAGLFDRGMANEQFF	TGTGCCGGACTATTTGACAGGGGGATGGCAAATGAGCAGTTCTTC
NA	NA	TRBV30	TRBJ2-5	CAWSAILPIRETQYF	TGTGCCTGGAGTGCGATTCTACCAATTAGAGAGACCCAGTACTTC
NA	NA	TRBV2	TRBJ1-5	CASSQRGGAGQPQHF	TGTGCCAGCAGTCAAAGGGGAGGGGCTGGTCAGCCCCAGCATTTT
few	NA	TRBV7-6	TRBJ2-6	CASSPELARANVLTF	TGTGCCAGCAGTCCCGAGCTAGCTCGGGCCAACGTCCTGACTTTC
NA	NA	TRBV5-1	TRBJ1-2	CASSLASGTMVYGYTF	TGCGCCAGCAGCTTGGCGTCCGGGACAATGGTCTATGGCTACACCTTC
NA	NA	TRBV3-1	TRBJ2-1	CAGSQGGTGLGEQFF	TGTGCCGGCAGCCAAGGCGGGACGGGACTGGGTGAGCAGTTCTTC
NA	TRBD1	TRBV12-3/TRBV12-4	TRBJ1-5	CATQRGPDTNQPQHF	TGTGCCACGCAGAGGGGGCCGGACACCAATCAGCCCCAGCATTTT
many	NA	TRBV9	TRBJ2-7	CASSVGTAPYEQYF	TGTGCCAGCAGCGTAGGAACAGCACCCTACGAGCAGTACTTC
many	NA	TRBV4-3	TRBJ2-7	CASSQADASYEQYF	TGCGCCAGCAGCCAAGCAGACGCCTCCTACGAGCAGTACTTC
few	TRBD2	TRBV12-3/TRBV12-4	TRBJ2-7	CASSLIVSGRYEQYF	TGTGCCAGCAGTTTAATTGTTAGCGGGAGATACGAGCAGTACTTC
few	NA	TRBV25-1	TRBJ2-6	CASSDGRSGANVLTF	TGTGCCAGCAGTGATGGCCGCTCTGGGGCCAACGTCCTGACTTTC
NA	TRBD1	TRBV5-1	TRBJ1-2	CASSYSGTGEGYTF	TGCGCCAGCAGCTACTCCGGAACAGGGGAAGGCTACACCTTC
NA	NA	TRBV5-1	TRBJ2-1	CASSLVGGRGRNEQFF	TGCGCCAGCAGCTTGGTAGGAGGGCGGGGAAGGAATGAGCAGTTCTTC